This T cell receptor (beta chain) was recorded in a study of T cell responses to AZD1222 COVID-19 vaccine. Clones were read by immunoSEQ multiplex PCR, and TCRdb kept only the in-frame ones, dropping some. The sample lists 150,000 to 200,000 clones, about 92% occurring once. The CDR3 runs to 15 residues. The receptor was derived from an adult in good health. The source was peripheral blood, collected on day 0 of AZD1222 vaccination. The rearrangement uses TRBV21-1 and TRBJ2-3; the table's D call TRBD1 went unverified against the DNA. TRBV21-1 is a pseudogene locus. Here the CDR3 reads CASSTGRDSTDTQYF. As DNA, the CDR3 is TGTGCCAGCAGCACTGGCAGGGATAGCACAGATACGCAGTATTTT.